This TCR beta chain derives from a study of blood T cells in healthy people across ages (dated by TCRdb to the mid-2010s). Describing the broader study: In model experiments, template switching captured about one uniquely barcoded TCR beta cDNA molecule for every two T cells. Two additional independent replicas of 1 million unique cDNA reads from the same blood draw were analyzed for two donors (one aged 18 to 30 and one aged 80 or older). The donors were split into four age groups: young (average 16 years), middle-aged (more than 35), aged (more than 55) and long-lived (over 80). To avoid experimental bias, donors of different ages were randomly spread across the sequencing lanes. Age-related changes in TCR beta repertoire diversity were measured in the study by deep sequencing normalized with unique cDNA molecular identifiers. The investigation overall reported the following: There was a strong correlation between observed TCR beta diversity and the percentage of naive T cells measured by flow cytometry. Observed TCR beta diversity per million T cells fell roughly linearly with age, and a significant reduction was already apparent by age about 36. The long-lived group showed more naive CD4+ T cells, fewer expanded clones and increased TCR diversity than the aged group, suggesting age selection. Donor CMV infection status was unknown, potentially confounding age-related changes in expanded clonotypes. Estimates of total diversity based on one million sequenced T cells were considered lower bounds and underestimates. Conclusive comparison of naive and antigen-experienced compartments was prevented by the profiling of bulk unsorted PBMCs.

This clonotype was seen more than once but under ten times. Its recognized antigen is unknown. The sample holds no much larger clone one base away, and base qualities are not on file. The library relied on 5' RACE. A second roughly 7 to 12 cycle PCR used a sample-barcoded 5' primer and a J-beta primer mix. A template-switch 5' adaptor carrying 12 random nucleotides introduced a unique molecular identifier onto each TCR beta cDNA molecule. Each sample yielded at least 3 million CDR3-containing paired-end reads. First-strand cDNA synthesis was performed from all RNA using the Mint cDNA synthesis kit, with priming by a TRBC-specific oligonucleotide. Following uracil-DNA glycosylase treatment, all cDNA underwent a first 18-cycle PCR with the universal primers M1SS and BC2_uni_R. In the original analysis: For normalization, 1 million high-quality reads were randomly selected from each sample, with every read carrying a distinct molecular identifier. Reads sharing molecular identifiers were discarded rather than binned into consensus sequences. CDR3 identification, clonotype clustering and error correction used MiTCR with a Q25 quality threshold and the strictest error-elimination algorithm. A nonparametric unseen species model with Euler transformation was used to estimate lower-bound total TCR beta diversity. TCRdb trimmed the raw reads at Q25, called clones with MiXCR and kept productive beta chains. Each record represents a unique CDR3 protein, reported with the most common genes and DNA among its rows. The V and J calls, along with clone size, are taken from TCRdb and not from the paper's own processing. The sample table shows approximately 1,700,000 distinct CDR3 sequences, and approximately 40% are seen once. In total, the top ten clones hold roughly 23% of the sample.

Donors were a few dozen systemically healthy Caucasian individuals from Russia aged roughly 6 to 100 years. Each donor gave about 10 milliliters of peripheral blood, drawn into EDTA-treated Vacutainer tubes. Ficoll-Paque density-gradient centrifugation was used to isolate PBMCs, with at least 6 million per sample. Trizol reagent was used to extract total RNA from PBMCs, with at least 6 micrograms per sample. For every donor, an aliquot of PBMCs went through flow cytometry to measure the percentages of naive CD45RAhigh/CD27high T cells. Looking up the germline V gene yields CDR1 SGDLS and CDR2 YYNGEE. Relative to germline, V is 0 bases shorter and J is 0 bases shorter, with 10 bases between their ends. Inclusive of the bounding cysteine and phenylalanine, the CDR3 is 15 residues long. Only the CDR3 DNA is retained, 45 bases long and in frame from the first base.

What was sequenced was blood. The sequence came from a human donor in good health. The rearrangement joined TRBV9 to TRBJ2-7; a weak D assignment points to TRBD2 (5 bases agree). This receptor has the CDR3 CASSVGLIDSYEQYF. The DNA reads as follows: TGTGCCAGCAGCGTAGGACTAATCGACTCCTACGAGCAGTACTTC.